This T cell receptor (beta chain) emerged from a study of blood T cells in healthy people across ages. A J-beta primer mix and a sample-barcoded 5' primer were used in a second PCR of about 7 to 12 cycles. The template-switch adaptor, which had 12 random nucleotides, put a tag on each cDNA molecule. TCRdb re-derived calls from the 5' RACE reads in MiXCR, one entry per CDR3 protein. The sample yields approximately 880,000 distinct CDR3 sequences, roughly 52% seen once. The CDR3 length is 11 residues. The germline V gene encodes CDR1 SQVTM and CDR2 ANQGSEA. Trimming left V 7 bases short and J 6 bases short, with 9 bases between. A single count supports this clonotype. What it binds is unknown. Points from the study as a whole: Older age went with lower TCR beta diversity per million T cells, in a roughly linear way.

The sequenced material came from blood. This chain uses TRBV29-1 with TRBJ2-2; D is undetermined. The TCR originated in a young man in good health. CDR3 sequence: CSAGRAGELFF. The CDR3, as DNA: TGCAGCGCCGGACGAGCCGGGGAGCTGTTTTTT.